One T cell receptor (beta chain) is described in this entry. Trimming stripped 5 bases from V and 5 bases from J, with 9 bases between. The CDR3 covers 12 residues. Germline loops: CDR1 LNHDA, CDR2 SQIVND (reference sequence). These data originate in a study of T cell changes during pregnancy in multiple sclerosis. Here immunoSEQ multiplex PCR was the method, and the copy in TCRdb shows in-frame clones only, minus some. The table shows around 88,000 clones, with about 90% occurring only once. The chain couples TRBV19 to TRBJ1-1; D ambiguous. This sequence was found in a female donor in good health, enrolled as a control in a pregnancy study. Source: peripheral blood, taken after pregnancy. CDR3 in DNA: TGTGCCAGTAGTGCAGGTTCGACTGAAGCTTTCTTT. It is translated as CASSAGSTEAFF.